The next 28 T cell receptor beta chains were all read from a single sample in a study of identical twins. Via MiXCR, TCRdb re-called the 5' RACE reads, giving one row per CDR3 protein. The profile covers 150,000 or so distinct CDR3 sequences, with roughly 3.2% appearing a single time and around 8.1% taken by the ten largest. Specimen: memory T cells sorted from blood. The receptors were gathered from a man in his late teens or twenties in good health.

This clonotype was counted ten times or more. The J gene is TRBJ2-6, the V gene TRBV28, with D possibly matching TRBD1 (6 bases). Germline V lookup: CDR1 MDHEN, CDR2 SYDVKM. The CDR3 covers 15 residues. V gave up 6 bases and J gave up 2 bases, with 11 bases separating them. CDR3 nucleotides: TGTGCCAGCAGGGGAAACAGGGCTGGGGCCAACGTCCTGACTTTC. It translates to CASRGNRAGANVLTF.

This clonotype was found many times. V gene TRBV7-2 combines with J gene TRBJ2-7; 8 nucleotides align to TRBD1. V shed 0 bases and J 6 bases; nucleotides not matched to a gene: 7. CDR1 and CDR2 from the germline V gene are SGHTA and FQGNSA. The CDR3 consists of 15 residues. The CDR3: CASSLAGAGGSEQYF. The CDR3 coding sequence is TGTGCCAGCAGCTTAGCGGGGGCAGGGGGCTCCGAGCAGTACTTC.

This clonotype was recorded many times. The rearrangement uses TRBV2 and TRBJ2-5, with D uncertain. Germline CDR1 and CDR2: SNHLY and FYNNEI. The CDR3 is made up of 11 amino acids. Trimming shortened V by 6 bases and J by 5 bases, and 7 bases separated the two germline ends. In DNA, the CDR3 is TGTGCCAGCAGCCAGCTGGAGACCCAGTACTTC. Amino acids: CASSQLETQYF.

This clonotype occurred a few times. The chain couples TRBV20-1 to TRBJ1-2; possibly TRBD1 for D (6 bases). V dropped 5 bases and J dropped 7 bases, with 14 bases sitting between them. The CDR3 sequence is 12 residues long. Germline CDR1 DFQATT, CDR2 SNEGSKA (reference sequence). CDR3 bases: TGCAGTGCTTCCCTCCGGACAGTTGGCTACACCTTC. This translates into CSASLRTVGYTF.

This clonotype has at least ten counts. This sequence joins TRBV11-2 and TRBJ1-3; D is undetermined. From germline, CDR1 is SGHAT and CDR2 FQNNGV. This CDR3 is built from 15 residues. The germline V and J ends were trimmed by 0 bases and 0 bases, with 6 bases remaining between them. The CDR3 loop reads CASSLDQSSGNTIYF. In DNA form, the CDR3 reads TGTGCCAGCAGCTTAGATCAAAGCTCTGGAAACACCATATATTTT.

This clonotype was counted at least ten times. This rearrangement joins TRBV4-2 to TRBJ2-7; 11 nucleotides match TRBD2. The CDR3 spans 15 residues. The germline CDR1 and CDR2 sequences are LGHNA and YNFKEQ. V shed 5 bases and J 5 bases; nucleotides not matched to a gene: 8. CDR3: CASSAETSGNHEQYF. The CDR3 DNA is TGTGCCAGCAGCGCTGAGACTAGCGGGAACCACGAGCAGTACTTC.

This clonotype occurred many times. V and J are TRBV20-1 and TRBJ2-5, with a possible D match to TRBD2 (6 bases). Trimming took off 6 bases at V and 1 base at J, with 12 bases between the two ends. This CDR3 spans 13 amino acids. Germline values: CDR1 DFQATT, CDR2 SNEGSKA (reference sequence). The CDR3 here is CSAGGVGQETQYF. CDR3 in DNA: TGCAGTGCGGGCGGGGTGGGCCAAGAGACCCAGTACTTC.

This clonotype was observed many times. Here the CDR3 DNA reads TGTGCCAGCAGCCCACGGACTAGCAACACCGGGGAGCTGTTTTTT. Its protein is CASSPRTSNTGELFF. The J gene is TRBJ2-2, the V gene TRBV7-2; TRBD2 aligns across 8 bases. Germline trimming cut 5 bases from V and 2 bases from J; bases unmatched to any gene: 4. The length of the CDR3 is 15 residues. Germline V CDR1 and CDR2: SGHTA, FQGNSA.

This clonotype appeared many times. The V call is TRBV5-1, the J call TRBJ2-7, with D perhaps matching TRBD1 (6 bases). CDR1 and CDR2 from the germline V gene are SGHRS and YFSETQ. This CDR3 has 16 residues. V gave up 4 bases and J gave up 2 bases, with 19 bases separating them. This CDR3 is CASSLADTGHPYEQYF. In nucleotides, the CDR3 is TGCGCCAGCAGCCTGGCCGACACGGGACACCCCTACGAGCAGTACTTC.

This clonotype was seen ten or more times. The V and J genes are TRBV20-1 and TRBJ2-3, with D possibly being TRBD2 (6 bases). CDR1 and CDR2 (germline): DFQATT, SNEGSKA (reference sequence). With 1 base removed from V and 6 bases from J, the gap between germline ends came to 14 bases. The CDR3 runs 14 residues. The CDR3 sequence: CSARADTSRDTQYF. Written as DNA, the CDR3 is TGCAGTGCTAGAGCTGATACTAGCAGGGATACGCAGTATTTT.

This clonotype occurred a few times. The chain links TRBV18 to TRBJ2-1; 8 nucleotides line up with TRBD2. V was pared by 4 bases and J by 1 base, with 9 bases of the junction left unmatched. Germline CDR1 KGHSH, CDR2 LQKENI. The CDR3 spans 17 residues. CDR3 bases: TGTGCCAGCTCACGCCTCGGTAGCGGGAAGTCCTACAATGAGCAGTTCTTC. Its protein product is CASSRLGSGKSYNEQFF.

This clonotype was counted many times. The chain is built from TRBV15 and TRBJ2-1; 9 bases align to TRBD1. CDR1 and CDR2 (germline): LNHNV, YYDKDF (reference sequence). Trimming removed 5 bases from V and 7 bases from J; junction bases left unmatched: 9. The CDR3 consists of 15 residues. CDR3 protein: CATSHRDRATNEQFF. In DNA, the CDR3 is TGTGCCACCAGCCACCGGGACAGGGCTACAAATGAGCAGTTCTTC.

The table lists this clonotype with many counts. The gene calls are TRBV20-1 and TRBJ2-3; no definite D call. V was shortened by 0 bases and J by 1 base, with 14 bases between the two germline ends. Germline V gives CDR1 DFQATT, CDR2 SNEGSKA (reference sequence). The CDR3 spans 16 residues. The DNA for the CDR3 is TGCAGTGCTAGAGATACCCTATCGGCAGGCACAGATACGCAGTATTTT. This encodes CSARDTLSAGTDTQYF.

The sample holds many counts of this clonotype. The V gene is TRBV18, the J gene TRBJ2-2; 8 bases are shared with TRBD1. Trimming at V came to 4 bases and at J to 3 bases, leaving 7 bases not matched to a gene. The CDR3 is made up of 16 amino acids. Germline V lookup: CDR1 KGHSH, CDR2 LQKENI. The CDR3 sequence: CASSRPDRADTGELFF. The CDR3 DNA follows: TGTGCCAGCTCACGCCCGGACAGGGCTGACACCGGGGAGCTGTTTTTT. Together with reference TRBV18 and TRBJ2-2, the CDR3 gives the full variable domain: NAGVMQNPRHLVRRRGQEARLRCSPMKGHSHVYWYRQLPEEGLKFMVYLQKENIIDESGMPKERFSAEFPKEGPSILRIQQVVRGDSAAYFCASSRPDRADTGELFFGEGSRLTVL.

This clonotype showed up many times. J is TRBJ2-2 and V is TRBV3-1; maybe TRBD2 (5 bases). Germline assignment: CDR1 LGHDT and CDR2 YNNKEL (reference sequence). The V gene lost 4 bases and the J gene lost 9 bases, with 15 bases spanning the gap. The CDR3 spans 14 residues. CDR3 sequence reads: CASSPSVGVWELFF. Written as DNA, the CDR3 is TGTGCCAGCAGCCCCTCAGTGGGAGTCTGGGAGCTGTTTTTT.

This clonotype was counted many times. This chain links TRBV5-6 with TRBJ2-2; the D gene is possibly TRBD1 (6 bases). From germline, CDR1 is SGHDT and CDR2 YYEEEE. The length of the CDR3 is 16 residues. V dropped 1 base and J dropped 2 bases, with 12 bases sitting between them. In DNA form, the CDR3 reads TGTGCCAGCAGCTTGTGGATACAGGGAAACACCGGGGAGCTGTTTTTT. Its protein product is CASSLWIQGNTGELFF.

This clonotype was recorded at least ten times. V is TRBV7-9 and J is TRBJ2-1; 11 nucleotides align to TRBD2. The CDR3 is made up of 17 amino acids. Germline CDR1 SEHNR, CDR2 FQNEAQ (reference sequence). After removal of 5 bases from V and 3 bases from J, the junction contained 9 bases not matched to a gene. The CDR3 bases are TGTGCCAGCAGCCTCGGGGGACTAGCGGTGATCTACAATGAGCAGTTCTTC. Its protein is CASSLGGLAVIYNEQFF.

The rearrangement uses TRBV7-9 and TRBJ2-7; 7 nucleotides agree with TRBD1. Germline assignment: CDR1 SEHNR and CDR2 FQNEAQ (reference sequence). The length of the CDR3 is 14 residues. After removal of 4 bases from V and 7 bases from J, the junction contained 10 bases not matched to a gene. The CDR3, as DNA: TGTGCCAGCAGCTACCGTTACAGGGGTAGGGAGCAGTACTTC. It encodes CASSYRYRGREQYF.

This clonotype has ten or more counts. The rearrangement links TRBV6-2 or TRBV6-3 to TRBJ1-5; D is possibly TRBD1 (6 bases). The CDR3 runs to 12 residues. Trimming shortened V by 5 bases and J by 9 bases, and 11 bases separated the two germline ends. The germline V gene encodes CDR1 MNHEY and CDR2 SVGEGT. CDR3 sequence (DNA): TGTGCCAGCAGTAGGGGGTCGCGGCCCCAGCATTTT. Protein sequence: CASSRGSRPQHF.

This clonotype was seen many times. J is TRBJ2-7 and V is TRBV4-3; D call uncertain. V lost 0 bases and J lost 6, with 15 bases in between. CDR1 and CDR2 from the germline V gene are LGHNA and YSLEER. CDR3 length equals 15 residues. As DNA, the CDR3 is TGCGCCAGCAGCCAAGAAGGATACCCTAGTTTCGAGCAGTACTTC. Protein: CASSQEGYPSFEQYF.

At least ten counts were recorded for this clonotype. The chain has TRBV7-2 and TRBJ2-1; 9 bases are shared with TRBD2. The J segment lost 7 bases and the V segment lost 7 bases, leaving 8 bases of the junction unmatched. Per the germline V gene, CDR1 is SGHTA and CDR2 is FQGNSA. This CDR3 contains 14 residues. The chain's CDR3 is CASKGASGTNEQFF. The CDR3 DNA follows: TGTGCCAGCAAGGGGGCTAGCGGGACTAATGAGCAGTTCTTC.

This clonotype was observed at least ten times. V is TRBV3-1 and J is TRBJ2-2, with a possible D match to TRBD1 (6 bases). Germline CDR1 LGHDT, CDR2 YNNKEL (reference sequence). V shed 6 bases and J shed 2 bases, with 13 bases lying between them. The CDR3 contains 15 residues. The CDR3: CASSRRQVNTGELFF. Here the CDR3 DNA reads TGTGCCAGCAGTCGGAGACAGGTTAACACCGGGGAGCTGTTTTTT.

This clonotype was seen at least ten times. The chain couples TRBV5-1 to TRBJ2-3; weak D call: TRBD2 (5 bases). The ends were cut back, 2 bases at V and 4 bases at J, with 14 bases in the middle. CDR3 length: 15 residues. Germline-derived CDR1 and CDR2 are SGHRS and YFSETQ. This CDR3 is CASSLRTPRADTQYF. The CDR3 DNA sequence: TGCGCCAGCAGCTTACGGACTCCTAGGGCAGATACGCAGTATTTT.

This clonotype has a handful of counts. Germline and junction disagree at one end, which may indicate a read error. The V and J genes are TRBV5-6 and TRBJ2-3, with unresolved D. The CDR3 is 12 residues long. The germline V gene encodes CDR1 SGHDT and CDR2 YYEEEE. For the CDR3, the DNA is TGTGCCAGCAGCTTGTCCTCCGGCACGCAATATTTT. It specifies CASSLSSGTQYF.

This clonotype was seen many times. V gene TRBV10-3 combines with J gene TRBJ2-1; 10 positions agree with TRBD2. The V segment lost 8 bases and the J segment 0 bases; nucleotides outside the gene matches: 4. CDR3 length: 15 residues. Germline V lookup: CDR1 ENHRY, CDR2 SYGVKD. CDR3 loop: CAIQSGRDSYNEQFF. Written as DNA, the CDR3 is TGTGCCATCCAAAGCGGGAGGGACTCCTACAATGAGCAGTTCTTC.

The rearrangement joins TRBV19 to TRBJ2-7; tentatively, D is TRBD1 (5 bases). This CDR3 spans 12 amino acids. Germline values: CDR1 LNHDA, CDR2 SQIVND (reference sequence). Trimming pared 5 bases from V and 7 bases from J, leaving 12 bases between. The CDR3 loop reads CASSPSDTEQYF. DNA of the CDR3: TGTGCCAGTAGTCCTTCGGACACGGAGCAGTACTTC. Together with reference TRBV19 and TRBJ2-7, the CDR3 gives the full variable domain: DGGITQSPKYLFRKEGQNVTLSCEQNLNHDAMYWYRQDPGQGLRLIYYSQIVNDFQKGDIAEGYSVSREKKESFPLTVTSAQKNPTAFYLCASSPSDTEQYFGPGTRLTVT.

This clonotype was picked up many times. CDR3 DNA sequence: TGTGCCAGCAGCCAATTTGCGGGACTCACCGGGGAGCTGTTTTTT. Translated: CASSQFAGLTGELFF. The chain links TRBV3-1 to TRBJ2-2; D perhaps matches TRBD2 (6 bases). V was shortened by 2 bases and J by 4 bases, with 11 bases between the two germline ends. Looked up from germline, CDR1 is LGHDT and CDR2 is YNNKEL (reference sequence). The CDR3 totals 15 residues.

This clonotype was observed a few times. The chain employs TRBV5-1 and TRBJ2-2; TRBD2 aligns across 13 bases. The germline gives CDR1 SGHRS, CDR2 YFSETQ. The V gene end was trimmed by 4 bases and the J gene end by 0 bases; junction bases not matched to a gene: 6. The CDR3 totals 18 residues. CDR3 loop: CASSKRTSGSANTGELFF. The CDR3 DNA follows: TGCGCCAGCAGCAAGAGGACTAGCGGGAGCGCGAACACCGGGGAGCTGTTTTTT.